The TCR beta chain described here comes from a study of response to subunit inactivated influenza vaccine (dated by TCRdb to the late 2010s). Regarding the research as a whole: Deep quantitative T cell receptor repertoire profiling was used in the study to track responses to a trivalent subunit inactivated influenza vaccine.

Libraries were built with RT-PCR. The sequencing machine was an Illumina HiSeq 2500. The public sequencing data were trimmed at Q25 with fastp and processed into clonotypes with MiXCR by TCRdb, which kept only in-frame beta chains. Identical CDR3 protein sequences are pooled into one entry, listed with their most common genes and DNA. The sample table holds approximately 520,000 distinct CDR3 sequences, of which around 25% were seen once. Of the sample, around 2% is held by the ten largest clones. As to this clonotype: The target of this receptor is not known. No base-level quality is on record; no much larger clone is a single base apart.

CDR3 length: 13 amino acids, cysteine to phenylalanine. Only the CDR3 region is kept as DNA, spanning 39 bases read in frame from base 1. Relative to germline, V is missing 7 bases and J is missing 3 bases, with 4 bases of the junction outside any gene match. Study-level results and caveats: The authors proposed that each seasonal influenza vaccination may bring in only a limited number of new T cells.

The sequence joins TRBV12-3 or TRBV12-4 to TRBJ2-7; TRBD1 agrees with 9 junctional bases. The clonotype comes from a man aged 45-60 years who received an inactivated influenza vaccine. Donor details come from another sample of the same person, matched by shared clones. The specimen comprised CD4+ T cells sorted from PBMCs, sampled around 5 days after vaccination. The nucleotides read TGTGCCAGCAAGACAGGGGGACGCTACGAGCAGTACTTC. It is translated as CASKTGGRYEQYF.